This T cell receptor beta chain was sequenced in a study of T cell repertoires in cytomegalovirus infection. The table lists this clonotype with many counts. Its antigen remains unknown. Study findings and constraints: The study identified carriers of CMV plus the relevant HLA from cumulative public TCR beta family frequency. CMV-specific TCR beta clonotypes restricted by HLA-C were the ones dominating the ex vivo response.

V trimming: 6 bases; J trimming: 3 bases; junction bases outside the gene matches: 10. The CDR3 contains 17 residues. TCRdb re-analysed the reads in MiXCR, keeping a single row per CDR3 protein. The sample includes fewer than 550,000 distinct CDR3 sequences, about 11% of them seen just once. This TCR was sampled from a human donor in good health (CMV status not recorded). Some clones in this sample may be carry-over from other donors' samples. The sequenced material came from PBMCs. The V call is TRBV12-3 or TRBV12-4, the J call TRBJ1-4; 10 nucleotides line up with TRBD1. The CDR3 is CASRGTGAMGANEKLFF. The CDR3 nucleotides read TGTGCCAGCAGGGGGACAGGGGCAATGGGGGCTAATGAAAAACTGTTTTTT.